This T cell receptor beta chain was sequenced during a study of cytomegalovirus exposure and HLA in healthy donors. Broader study findings: A later analysis found TCR association rates differed by HLA locus, highest for DRB1 and lowest for HLA-C.

The PCR used 60 Vbeta and 13 Jbeta primers. As processed by the authors: The count from a later analysis was tens of millions of unique TCR beta chains, some 10 million of them shared. Profiling relied on immunoSEQ multiplex PCR, and the TCRdb table lists in-frame clones only, not all of them. V and J calls and clone size come straight from that table; D and trimming were deduced from the DNA. There are roughly 100,000 clones in the sample; roughly 80% occur only once, and roughly 6.9% lies in the top ten. The table lists this clone with a few counts. The target antigen is unknown. Germline lookup yields CDR1 SGDLS and CDR2 YYNGEE. This CDR3 is 18 amino acids long. V lost 4 bases, J lost 2 bases, and 21 bases lay in between.

V and J are TRBV9 and TRBJ2-2; maybe TRBD2 (7 bases). The clonotype comes from a man between 25 and 39 years old in good health and CMV-seropositive. Sample: PBMCs. DNA for the CDR3: TGTGCCAGCAGCCTCAGGGGAACGGGGGGCCAAAACACCGGGGAGCTGTTTTTT. Translated, it gives CASSLRGTGGQNTGELFF.